The present T cell receptor (beta chain) was sequenced within a study of vaccination effects on CD4 cells after COVID-19. The table lists this clone with a count of one. The antigen is undetermined. Findings and limits, study-wide: After vaccination, at late timepoints, clones induced by infection and by vaccine contracted markedly.

Generated by immunoSEQ multiplex PCR, the TCRdb table keeps only in-frame clones and is missing some. Of 70,000 to 75,000 clones in the sample, around 76% are singletons; the top ten hold less than 5%. The CDR3 covers 13 residues. Deletions cut 4 bases from V and 9 bases from J, with 13 bases between. Germline loops: CDR1 SGHTA, CDR2 FQGNSA. Peptide-pool stimulation followed by sequencing identified expanded antigen-specific CD4+ clonotypes in the ViraFEST assay. The culture ran for roughly ten days before CD4+ T cells were isolated. Previously uninfected by SARS-CoV-2, the vaccine recipients also showed negative nucleocapsid antibodies.

Sequences were derived from CD4+ T cells from PBMCs cultured with HCoV-OC43 spike peptides, sampled before COVID-19 vaccination. Subset noted: HCoV-OC43 spike overlapping peptide pool stimulation. The source of this sequence is a human donor who received a COVID-19 vaccine. The rearrangement links TRBV7-2 to TRBJ2-1; a possible D gene is TRBD1 (5 bases). CDR3 amino acids: CASSSPPGFEQFF. The CDR3 region has the DNA TGTGCCAGCAGCTCCCCCCCAGGGTTTGAGCAGTTCTTC.